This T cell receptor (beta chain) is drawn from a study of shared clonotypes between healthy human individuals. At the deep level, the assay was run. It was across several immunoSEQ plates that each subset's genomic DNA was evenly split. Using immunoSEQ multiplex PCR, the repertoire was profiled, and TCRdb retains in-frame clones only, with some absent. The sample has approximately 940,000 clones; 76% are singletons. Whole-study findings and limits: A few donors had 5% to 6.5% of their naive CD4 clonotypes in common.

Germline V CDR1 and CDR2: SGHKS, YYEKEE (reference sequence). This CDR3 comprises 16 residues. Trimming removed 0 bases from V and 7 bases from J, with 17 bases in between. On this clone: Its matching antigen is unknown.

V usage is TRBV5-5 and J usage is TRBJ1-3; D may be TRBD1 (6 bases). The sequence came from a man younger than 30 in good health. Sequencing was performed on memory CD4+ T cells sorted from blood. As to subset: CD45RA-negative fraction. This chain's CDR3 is CASSLGGTMGGNTIYF. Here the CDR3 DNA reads TGTGCCAGCAGCTTGGGAGGGACAATGGGGGGCAACACCATATATTTT.